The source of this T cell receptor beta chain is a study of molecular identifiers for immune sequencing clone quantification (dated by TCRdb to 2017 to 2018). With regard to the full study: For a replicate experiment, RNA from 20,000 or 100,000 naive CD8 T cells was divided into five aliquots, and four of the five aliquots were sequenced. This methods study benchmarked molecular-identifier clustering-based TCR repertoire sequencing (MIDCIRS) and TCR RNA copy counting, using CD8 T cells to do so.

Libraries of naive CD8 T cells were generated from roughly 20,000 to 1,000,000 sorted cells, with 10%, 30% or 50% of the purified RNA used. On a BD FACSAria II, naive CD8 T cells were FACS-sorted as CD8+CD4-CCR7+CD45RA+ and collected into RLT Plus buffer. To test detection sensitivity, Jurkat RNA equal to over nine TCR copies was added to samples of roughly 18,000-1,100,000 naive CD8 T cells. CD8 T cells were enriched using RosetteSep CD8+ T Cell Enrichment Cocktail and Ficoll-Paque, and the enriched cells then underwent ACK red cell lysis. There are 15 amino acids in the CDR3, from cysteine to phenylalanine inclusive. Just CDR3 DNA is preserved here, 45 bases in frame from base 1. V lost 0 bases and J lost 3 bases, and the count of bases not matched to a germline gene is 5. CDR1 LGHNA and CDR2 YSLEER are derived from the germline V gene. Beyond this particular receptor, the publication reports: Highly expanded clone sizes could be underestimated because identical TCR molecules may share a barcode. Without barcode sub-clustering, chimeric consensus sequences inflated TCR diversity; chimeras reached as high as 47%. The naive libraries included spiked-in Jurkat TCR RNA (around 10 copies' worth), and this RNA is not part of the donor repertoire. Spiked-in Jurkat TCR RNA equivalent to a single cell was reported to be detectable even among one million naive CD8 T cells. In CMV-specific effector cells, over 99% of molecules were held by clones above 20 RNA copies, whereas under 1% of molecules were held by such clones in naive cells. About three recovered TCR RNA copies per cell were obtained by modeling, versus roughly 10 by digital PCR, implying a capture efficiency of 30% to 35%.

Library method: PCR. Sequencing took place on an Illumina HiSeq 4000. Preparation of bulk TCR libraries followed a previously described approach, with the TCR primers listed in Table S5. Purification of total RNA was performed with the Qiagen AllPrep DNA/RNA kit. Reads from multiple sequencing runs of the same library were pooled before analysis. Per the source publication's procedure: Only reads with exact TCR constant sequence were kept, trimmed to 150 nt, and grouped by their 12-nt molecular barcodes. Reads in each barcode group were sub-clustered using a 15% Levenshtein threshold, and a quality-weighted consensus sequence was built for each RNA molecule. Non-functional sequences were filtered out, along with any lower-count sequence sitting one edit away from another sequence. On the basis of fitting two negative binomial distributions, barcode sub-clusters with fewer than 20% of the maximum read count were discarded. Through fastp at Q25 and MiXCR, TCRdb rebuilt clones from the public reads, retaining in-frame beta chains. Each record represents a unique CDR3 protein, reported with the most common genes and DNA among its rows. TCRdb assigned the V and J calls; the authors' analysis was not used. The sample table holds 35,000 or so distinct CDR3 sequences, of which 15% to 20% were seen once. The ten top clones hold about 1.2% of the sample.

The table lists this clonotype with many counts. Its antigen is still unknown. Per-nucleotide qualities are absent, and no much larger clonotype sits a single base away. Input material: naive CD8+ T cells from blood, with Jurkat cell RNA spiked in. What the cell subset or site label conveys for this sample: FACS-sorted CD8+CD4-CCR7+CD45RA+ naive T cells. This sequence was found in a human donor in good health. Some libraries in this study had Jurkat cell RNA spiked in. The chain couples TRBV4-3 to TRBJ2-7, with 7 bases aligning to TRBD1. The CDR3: CASSQDLQGNYEQYF. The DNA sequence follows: TGCGCCAGCAGCCAAGATCTACAGGGGAACTACGAGCAGTACTTC.